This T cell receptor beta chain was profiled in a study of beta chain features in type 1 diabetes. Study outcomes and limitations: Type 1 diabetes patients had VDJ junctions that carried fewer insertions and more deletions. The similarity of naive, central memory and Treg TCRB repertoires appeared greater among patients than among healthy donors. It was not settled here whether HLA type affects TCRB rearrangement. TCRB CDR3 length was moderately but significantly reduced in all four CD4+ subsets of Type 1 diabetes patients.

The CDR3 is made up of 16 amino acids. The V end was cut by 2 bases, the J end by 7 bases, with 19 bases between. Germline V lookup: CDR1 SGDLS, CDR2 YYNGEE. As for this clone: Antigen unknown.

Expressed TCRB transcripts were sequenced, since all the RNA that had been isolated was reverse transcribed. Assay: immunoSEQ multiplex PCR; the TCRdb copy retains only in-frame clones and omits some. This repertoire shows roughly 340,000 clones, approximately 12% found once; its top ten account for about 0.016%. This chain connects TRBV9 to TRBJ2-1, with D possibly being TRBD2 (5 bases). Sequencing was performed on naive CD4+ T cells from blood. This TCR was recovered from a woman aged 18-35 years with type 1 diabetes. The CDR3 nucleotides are TGTGCCAGCAGCGTGGACTCCACCTATCCCTTGAATGAGCAGTTCTTC. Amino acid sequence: CASSVDSTYPLNEQFF.